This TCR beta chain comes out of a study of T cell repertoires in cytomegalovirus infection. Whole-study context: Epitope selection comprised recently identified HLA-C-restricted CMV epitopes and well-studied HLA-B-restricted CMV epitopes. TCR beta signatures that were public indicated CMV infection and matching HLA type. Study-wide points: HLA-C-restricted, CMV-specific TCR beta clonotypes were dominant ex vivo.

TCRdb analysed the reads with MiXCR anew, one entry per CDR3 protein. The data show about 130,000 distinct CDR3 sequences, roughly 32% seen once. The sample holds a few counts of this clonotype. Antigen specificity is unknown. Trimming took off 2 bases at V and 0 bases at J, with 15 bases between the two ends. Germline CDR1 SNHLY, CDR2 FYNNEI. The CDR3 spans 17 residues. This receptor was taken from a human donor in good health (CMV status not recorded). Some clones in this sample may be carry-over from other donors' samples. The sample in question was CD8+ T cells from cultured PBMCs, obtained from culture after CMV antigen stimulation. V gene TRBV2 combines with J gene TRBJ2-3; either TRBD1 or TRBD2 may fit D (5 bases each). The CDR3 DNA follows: TGTGCCAGCAGTGAATCGGGGCAGGGACCAAGCACAGATACGCAGTATTTT. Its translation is CASSESGQGPSTDTQYF. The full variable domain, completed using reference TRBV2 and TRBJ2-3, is EPEVTQTPSHQVTQMGQEVILRCVPISNHLYFYWYRQILGQKVEFLVSFYNNEISEKSEIFDDQFSVERPDGSNFTLKIRSTKLEDSAMYFCASSESGQGPSTDTQYFGPGTRLTVL.